This T cell receptor (beta chain) was sequenced in a study of shared clonotypes between healthy human individuals. Study-wide results and caveats: The sharing of about 5% of naive CD4 clonotypes was seen across a handful of donors.

This table comes from immunoSEQ multiplex PCR, and its TCRdb copy is limited to in-frame clones, with some not included. The table includes about 1.1 million clones, 70% to 85% detected once. This clone appeared a single time. The antigen is undetermined. The same CDR3 also results from other DNA sequences found in this sample. Trimming left V 5 bases short and J 1 base short, with 5 bases between. The CDR3 totals 12 residues. Germline CDR1 reads MNHNY; CDR2 reads SVGAGI (reference sequence). Donors comprised only Caucasian adults living in Nashville, Tennessee. Sequencing was carried out using memory CD4+ T cells from PBMCs. As for subset: CD45RA-negative fraction. The chain employs TRBV6-6 and TRBJ1-2; D unclear. This TCR was sampled from a man younger than 30 in good health. Some clones in this sample may be carry-over from other donors' samples. CDR3 nucleotide sequence: TGTGCCAGCAGTCCCGGTAACTATGGCTACACCTTC. It is translated as CASSPGNYGYTF.